The 27 T cell receptor beta chains in this list originate from one sample, sequenced in a study of blood T cells in healthy people across ages. With a J-beta primer mix and a sample-barcoded 5' primer, a second PCR ran about 6 to 11 cycles. TCRdb recomputed calls from the 5' RACE reads with MiXCR, one row per CDR3 protein. The sample consists of 450,000 to 700,000 distinct CDR3 sequences, roughly 29% of them appearing once. Sequenced: blood. These receptor sequences come from a woman in her 70s in good health.

To note about this clonotype: The junction departs from the called germline gene at one end, perhaps through a read error. V is TRBV5-3 and J is TRBJ1-2; D is ambiguous. TRBV5-3 is an open reading frame, and its role is uncertain. The CDR3 totals 14 residues. CDR3 bases: TGTGCCAGCAGCTCTTACGAATTTAACTATGGCTACACCTTC. This translates into CASSSYEFNYGYTF.

This clonotype has only a few counts. The V gene is TRBV24-1, the J gene TRBJ2-2, with D tentatively TRBD1 (6 bases). Germline V gives CDR1 KGHDR, CDR2 SFDVKD. The CDR3 runs 16 residues. Trimming removed 2 bases from V and 2 bases from J, with 11 bases in between. CDR3 nucleotides: TGTGCCACCAGTGATTCCGGACAGACTAACACCGGGGAGCTGTTTTTT. It specifies CATSDSGQTNTGELFF.

The chain joins TRBV11-2 to TRBJ2-2; 10 positions agree with TRBD2. The germline V gene has CDR1 SGHAT and CDR2 FQNNGV. The CDR3 runs to 15 residues. Unmatched junction bases numbered 6, after V lost 5 bases and J lost 6 bases. CDR3 amino acids: CASSTSGVWSGELFF. The DNA for the CDR3 is TGTGCCAGCAGCACTAGCGGGGTTTGGTCCGGGGAGCTGTTTTTT.

This rearrangement joins TRBV10-3 to TRBJ2-5; TRBD2 aligns across 14 bases. Gene TRBJ2-7 matches the end of the DNA better, so the J call may be wrong. This CDR3 spans 14 amino acids. CDR1 is ENHRY, CDR2 SYGVKD, per germline. For the CDR3, the DNA is TGTGCCATCAGGACTAGCGGGGGGGAGGACGAGCAGTACTTC. Translation: CAIRTSGGEDEQYF.

A note on this clonotype: At one boundary the junction diverges from the germline segment, which might be a read error. The V call is TRBV5-1, the J call TRBJ2-1, with a tentative D call TRBD2 (6 bases). From germline, CDR1 is SGHRS and CDR2 YFSETQ. The CDR3 is 14 amino acids. The CDR3 DNA reads TGCGCCAGCAGCTTGGAGTCGGTCGAGACTAGAAGGATCTTC. Protein sequence: CASSLESVETRRIF.

The CDR3 sequence: CSAGRIVTDTQYF. The DNA for the CDR3 is TGCAGTGCTGGGAGGATCGTCACAGATACGCAGTATTTT. The rearrangement uses TRBV20-1 and TRBJ2-3, with D possibly TRBD2 on 6 matching bases. The length of the CDR3 is 13 residues. Germline V lookup: CDR1 DFQATT, CDR2 SNEGSKA (reference sequence). The V gene lost 5 bases and the J gene lost 2 bases, with 11 bases spanning the gap.

This clonotype turned up a few times. A junction boundary mismatches the germline segment, possibly from a read error. CDR3 amino acids: CTSSSGQGAGEQFF. DNA for the CDR3: TGTACCAGCAGTTCGGGACAGGGGGCAGGGGAGCAGTTCTTC. V gene TRBV12-3 or TRBV12-4 combines with J gene TRBJ2-1; 12 bases map to TRBD1. The CDR3 covers 14 residues.

This CDR3 reads CASSALGQGLSEQYF. CDR3 DNA sequence: TGTGCCAGCAGCGCTTTGGGACAGGGTCTAAGCGAGCAGTACTTC. The chain joins TRBV7-2 to TRBJ2-7, with 9 bases fitting TRBD1. This CDR3 contains 15 residues. CDR1 is SGHTA, CDR2 FQGNSA, per germline. With V trimmed by 5 bases and J by 6 bases, 11 bases remained unmatched.

This sequence joins TRBV10-3 and TRBJ1-1; no reliable D call. There are 14 residues in the CDR3. The V end lost 4 bases, the J end lost 0 bases, and 9 bases lay between the germline ends. Per germline, CDR1 ENHRY and CDR2 SYGVKD. Here the CDR3 reads CAISGVAVNTEAFF. For the CDR3, the DNA is TGTGCCATCAGTGGAGTTGCAGTGAACACTGAAGCTTTCTTT.

The sample holds a few counts of this clonotype. The CDR3 carries no conserved terminal phenylalanine or tryptophan, so it likely arises from a read error. J is TRBJ1-3 and V is TRBV5-1; 8 positions match TRBD1. CDR3 length: 16 residues. Germline V lookup: CDR1 SGHRS, CDR2 YFSETQ. Trimming at V came to 3 bases and at J to 0 bases, leaving 5 bases not matched to a gene. The CDR3 DNA reads TGCGCCAGCAGCTCCTCCGGGACAGGCTCTGGAAACACCATATATCTT. Residues: CASSSSGTGSGNTIYL.

The chain couples TRBV20-1 to TRBJ1-1; D not resolved. This CDR3 comprises 15 residues. V lost 6 bases and J lost 1, with 18 bases in between. Germline CDR1 reads DFQATT; CDR2 reads SNEGSKA (reference sequence). CDR3: CSASLGSLRNTEAFF. The CDR3 bases are TGCAGTGCCTCCTTAGGATCGTTGCGGAACACTGAAGCTTTCTTT.

This clonotype came up a few times. V usage is TRBV20-1 and J usage is TRBJ2-3; tentatively, D is TRBD2 (5 bases). The V gene's germline CDR1 is DFQATT and CDR2 SNEGSKA (reference sequence). V shed 6 bases and J shed 9 bases, with 19 bases lying between them. This CDR3 has 13 residues. The CDR3 is CSAHGGLLGTQYF. CDR3 in DNA: TGCAGTGCCCACGGCGGGTTGCTGGGCACGCAGTATTTT.

In this sample, this clonotype turned up a few times. The chain carries TRBV19 and TRBJ2-7; D unclear. The J call may not be correct, given that the DNA end is closer to TRBJ2-1. The CDR3 sequence is 13 residues long. From germline, CDR1 is LNHDA and CDR2 SQIVND (reference sequence). Here the CDR3 DNA reads TGTGCCAGTAGTGCGCACAACTACAATGAGCAGTTCTTC. Its protein product is CASSAHNYNEQFF.

The V and J genes are TRBV24-1 and TRBJ2-7; 9 bases are a match to TRBD1. Germline CDR1 and CDR2: KGHDR and SFDVKD. Trimming took 7 bases from V and 4 from J; bases not matched to a gene: 4. The CDR3 runs to 13 residues. This CDR3 reads CATRGQGSYEQYF. The DNA for the CDR3 is TGTGCCACCAGGGGACAGGGTTCGTACGAGCAGTACTTC.

CDR3 region: CASSSKGTGYNEQFF. The CDR3 nucleotides read TGTGCCAGCAGCTCGAAGGGGACAGGGTACAATGAGCAGTTCTTC. This rearrangement joins TRBV7-3 to TRBJ2-1, with 9 bases fitting TRBD1. J was trimmed by 4 bases and V by 4 bases; bases with no gene match: 5. The germline gives CDR1 SGHTA, CDR2 FQGTGA. The CDR3 is 15 amino acids.

This clonotype was recorded many times. This rearrangement joins TRBV6-2 or TRBV6-3 to TRBJ2-5, with D hard to call. The ends were cut back, 0 bases at V and 2 bases at J, with 7 bases in the middle. This CDR3 has 14 residues. Per germline, CDR1 MNHEY and CDR2 SVGEGT. CDR3 loop: CASSYSTNQETQYF. In nucleotides, the CDR3 is TGTGCCAGCAGTTACTCGACAAATCAAGAGACCCAGTACTTC.

The sample holds a few counts of this clonotype. The V call is TRBV5-6, the J call TRBJ2-1; TRBD2 aligns across 8 bases. Germline CDR1 is SGHDT and CDR2 is YYEEEE. With 3 bases clipped from V and 1 base from J, the junction kept 6 bases outside the gene matches. The CDR3 covers 16 residues. The CDR3 DNA sequence: TGTGCCAGCAGCTCGCTTAGCGGGGTTTCCTACAATGAGCAGTTCTTC. It specifies CASSSLSGVSYNEQFF.

The V and J genes are TRBV10-2 and TRBJ1-4; D is undetermined. The V gene lost 7 bases and the J gene lost 0 bases, with 6 bases spanning the gap. Germline V CDR1 and CDR2: WSHSY, SAAADI. CDR3 length: 13 amino acids. CDR3: CASTSATNEKLFF. The CDR3 DNA follows: TGCGCCAGCACAAGCGCAACTAATGAAAAACTGTTTTTT.

This clonotype turned up a few times. V usage is TRBV7-8 and J usage is TRBJ1-4; possible D gene TRBD1, 6 bases. V was trimmed by 0 bases and J by 0 bases, leaving 8 bases between them. CDR1 and CDR2 from the germline V gene are SGHVS and FQNEAQ. The CDR3 is 16 residues long. CDR3 coding DNA: TGTGCCAGCAGCTTAGCCCGGACAGCAACTAATGAAAAACTGTTTTTT. The encoded protein is CASSLARTATNEKLFF.

The chain employs TRBV7-9 and TRBJ2-1; no reliable D call. This CDR3 comprises 12 residues. Germline V gene data show CDR1 as SEHNR and CDR2 as FQNEAQ (reference sequence). The V end was cut by 1 base, the J end by 6 bases, with 4 bases between. The CDR3: CASSLDVNEQFF. CDR3 DNA sequence: TGTGCCAGCAGCTTAGATGTCAATGAGCAGTTCTTC.

There are a few counts of this clonotype. This chain joins TRBV18 and TRBJ2-5; D may match TRBD1 or TRBD2 (5 bases each). The CDR3 extends over 13 amino acids. With 5 bases removed from V and 5 bases from J, the gap between germline ends came to 12 bases. CDR1 and CDR2 (germline): KGHSH, LQKENI. The CDR3 coding sequence is TGTGCCAGCTCAACCGGGGCAGCCGAGACCCAGTACTTC. Its protein is CASSTGAAETQYF.

This clonotype was counted only a few times. This sequence joins TRBV19 and TRBJ2-1; no clear D. CDR1 and CDR2 from the germline V gene are LNHDA and SQIVND (reference sequence). Trimming removed 6 bases from V and 9 bases from J, with 12 bases in between. The CDR3 is 12 amino acids. CDR3: CASSFSRFEQFF. The CDR3 bases are TGTGCCAGTAGCTTTAGTCGCTTTGAGCAGTTCTTC.

This chain uses TRBV20-1 with TRBJ1-5, with 8 positions matching TRBD1. J lost 4 bases, V lost 5 bases, and 7 bases had no gene match. In germline, CDR1 is DFQATT, CDR2 SNEGSKA (reference sequence). CDR3 length: 14 amino acids. The CDR3 DNA reads TGCAGTGCTTGGACAGGGAAGAGAAATCAGCCCCAGCATTTT. Translating it yields CSAWTGKRNQPQHF.

The gene calls are TRBV7-8 and TRBJ1-2, with 8 bases aligning to TRBD1. J was trimmed by 0 bases and V by 6 bases; bases with no gene match: 9. This CDR3 region has 16 residues. Germline V gene data show CDR1 as SGHVS and CDR2 as FQNEAQ. CDR3 bases: TGTGCCAGCAGTCCAAGGTTGGACAGGGCTAACTATGGCTACACCTTC. Residues: CASSPRLDRANYGYTF. Supplemented by reference TRBV7-8 and TRBJ1-2, the full variable domain reads GAGVSQSPRYKVAKRGQDVALRCDPISGHVSLFWYQQALGQGPEFLTYFQNEAQLDKSGLPSDRFFAERPEGSVSTLKIQRTQQEDSAVYLCASSPRLDRANYGYTFGSGTRLTVV.

This clonotype was detected ten times or more. The chain is built from TRBV5-1 and TRBJ1-4; 7 nucleotides line up with TRBD1. The CDR3 loop spans 14 amino acids. V lost 3 bases and J lost 3; bases outside the gene matches: 2. The germline V gene has CDR1 SGHRS and CDR2 YFSETQ. The CDR3 DNA is TGCGCCAGCAGCTACAGGGGACCTAATGAAAAACTGTTTTTT. It specifies CASSYRGPNEKLFF.

The CDR3 DNA reads TGTGCCAGCCAAAACCACCGAGTACGGGGACAGTTGGCTGGGGCCAACGTCCTGACTTTC. This sequence encodes CASQNHRVRGQLAGANVLTF. V gene TRBV21-1 combines with J gene TRBJ2-6; whether TRBD1, the table's D call, matches the DNA was not checked. TRBV21-1 counts as a pseudogene. The CDR3 totals 20 residues.

This clonotype came up a few times. This sequence joins TRBV20-1 and TRBJ1-2; possibly TRBD1 for D (5 bases). V gave up 1 base and J gave up 7 bases, with 10 bases separating them. Germline V CDR1 and CDR2: DFQATT, SNEGSKA (reference sequence). The length of the CDR3 is 12 residues. The CDR3 DNA is TGCAGTGCTAGAGGGGGAGGGACTGGCTACACCTTC. Amino acids: CSARGGGTGYTF.